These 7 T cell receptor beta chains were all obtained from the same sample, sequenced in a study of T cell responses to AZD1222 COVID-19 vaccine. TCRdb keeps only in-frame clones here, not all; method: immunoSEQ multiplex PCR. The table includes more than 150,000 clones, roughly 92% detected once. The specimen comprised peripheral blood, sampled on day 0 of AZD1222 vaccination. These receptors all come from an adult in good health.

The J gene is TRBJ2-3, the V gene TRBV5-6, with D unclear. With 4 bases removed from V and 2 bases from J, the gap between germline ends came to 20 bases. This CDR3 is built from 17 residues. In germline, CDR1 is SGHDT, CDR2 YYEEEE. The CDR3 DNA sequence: TGTGCCAGCAGCCCCACCGGGCCCAAGGTATTCACAGATACGCAGTATTTT. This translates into CASSPTGPKVFTDTQYF.

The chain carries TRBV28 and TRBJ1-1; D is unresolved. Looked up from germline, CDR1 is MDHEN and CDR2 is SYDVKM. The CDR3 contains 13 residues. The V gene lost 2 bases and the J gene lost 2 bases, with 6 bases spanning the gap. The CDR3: CASSLLGNTEAFF. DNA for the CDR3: TGTGCCAGCAGTTTACTAGGAAACACTGAAGCTTTCTTT.

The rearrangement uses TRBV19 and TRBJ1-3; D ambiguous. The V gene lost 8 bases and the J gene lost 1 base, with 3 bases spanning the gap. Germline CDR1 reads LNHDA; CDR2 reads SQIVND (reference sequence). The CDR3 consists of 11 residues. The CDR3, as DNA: TGTGCCAGTCGGTCTGGAAACACCATATATTTT. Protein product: CASRSGNTIYF. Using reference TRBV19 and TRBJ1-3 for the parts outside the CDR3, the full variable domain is DGGITQSPKYLFRKEGQNVTLSCEQNLNHDAMYWYRQDPGQGLRLIYYSQIVNDFQKGDIAEGYSVSREKKESFPLTVTSAQKNPTAFYLCASRSGNTIYFGEGSWLTVV.

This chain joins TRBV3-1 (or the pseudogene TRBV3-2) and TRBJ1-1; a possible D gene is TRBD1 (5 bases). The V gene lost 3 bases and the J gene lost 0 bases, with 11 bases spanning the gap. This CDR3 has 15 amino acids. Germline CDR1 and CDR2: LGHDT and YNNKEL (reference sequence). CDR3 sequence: CASSQRPGLNTEAFF. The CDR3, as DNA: TGTGCCAGCAGCCAGCGGCCGGGGCTGAACACTGAAGCTTTCTTT.

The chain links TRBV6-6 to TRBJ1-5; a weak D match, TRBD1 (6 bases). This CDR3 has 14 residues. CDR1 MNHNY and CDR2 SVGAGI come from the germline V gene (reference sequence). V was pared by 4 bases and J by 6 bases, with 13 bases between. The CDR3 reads CASSWEGVGQPQHF. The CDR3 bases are TGTGCCAGCAGTTGGGAGGGGGTGGGTCAGCCCCAGCATTTT.

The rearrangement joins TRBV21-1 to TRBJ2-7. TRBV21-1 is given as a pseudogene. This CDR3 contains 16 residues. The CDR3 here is CASSPQKFGGPYEQYV. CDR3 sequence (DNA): TGTGCCAGCAGCCCCCAAAAGTTTGGGGGTCCCTACGAGCAGTACGTC.

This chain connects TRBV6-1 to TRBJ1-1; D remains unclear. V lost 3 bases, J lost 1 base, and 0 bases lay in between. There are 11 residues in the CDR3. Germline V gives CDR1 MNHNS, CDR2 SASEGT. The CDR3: CASSENTEAFF. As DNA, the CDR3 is TGTGCCAGCAGTGAGAACACTGAAGCTTTCTTT.